These 23 T cell receptor beta chains originate from one sample sequenced in a study of T cell repertoires in cytomegalovirus infection. TCRdb processed the reads anew with MiXCR; each CDR3 protein has one entry. Among nearly 650,000 distinct CDR3 sequences, around 24% were seen once, and the ten largest hold 8%. Source material: CD8+ T cells from PBMCs. These TCRs come from a human donor in good health (CMV status not recorded). Some clones in this sample may be carry-over from other donors' samples.

Details on this clonotype: This may be a read error: a much more frequent sequence differs by one nucleotide. V gene TRBV7-6 combines with J gene TRBJ2-7, with a tentative D call TRBD1 (6 bases). Germline V gene lookup returns CDR1 SGHVS and CDR2 FNYEAQ. Between the trimmed V and J ends, which lost 5 bases and 5 bases, there was a span of 19 bases. This CDR3 contains 15 residues. CDR3 nucleotides: TGTGCCAGCAGCGGATCCGGGACAAGGTCGAACGAGCAGTACTTC. The encoded protein is CASSGSGTRSNEQYF.

The sample holds many counts of this clonotype. This chain joins TRBV7-9 and TRBJ1-1, with D possibly TRBD1 on 5 matching bases. Germline V gives CDR1 SEHNR, CDR2 FQNEAQ (reference sequence). Trimming shortened V by 6 bases and J by 8 bases, and 13 bases separated the two germline ends. This CDR3 has 12 residues. CDR3 coding DNA: TGTGCCAGCAGTGACGACAGAGGGGAAGCTTTCTTT. Its translation is CASSDDRGEAFF.

This clonotype was detected a few times. The rearrangement joins TRBV19 to TRBJ2-1; D not certain. Germline loops: CDR1 LNHDA, CDR2 SQIVND (reference sequence). This CDR3 region has 11 residues. The V gene lost 4 bases and the J gene lost 9 bases, with 7 bases spanning the gap. CDR3 DNA: TGTGCCAGTAGTAGTGGCGTTGAGCAGTTCTTC. As protein: CASSSGVEQFF. The complete variable domain, with remaining parts taken from reference TRBV19 and TRBJ2-1, reads DGGITQSPKYLFRKEGQNVTLSCEQNLNHDAMYWYRQDPGQGLRLIYYSQIVNDFQKGDIAEGYSVSREKKESFPLTVTSAQKNPTAFYLCASSSGVEQFFGPGTRLTVL.

The chain combines TRBV5-5 with TRBJ2-7; D remains ambiguous. The V gene lost 6 bases and the J gene lost 3 bases, with 7 bases spanning the gap. The CDR3 consists of 11 residues. CDR1 and CDR2 (germline): SGHKS, YYEKEE (reference sequence). The CDR3 DNA follows: TGTGCCAGCAATAAGGGCTACGAGCAGTACGTC. This sequence encodes CASNKGYEQYV.

The chain carries TRBV7-6 and TRBJ2-3, with 8 positions matching TRBD1. CDR1 and CDR2 (germline): SGHVS, FNYEAQ. Germline trimming cut 5 bases from V and 6 bases from J; bases unmatched to any gene: 7. This CDR3 is 14 amino acids long. CDR3 nucleotides: TGTGCCAGCAGCCCTAAGGGACAGGCGGATACGCAGTATTTT. This sequence encodes CASSPKGQADTQYF.

Ten or more counts support this clonotype. CDR3 nucleotides: TGTGCCAGCAGCCGGGACAGGGGGAACTATGGCTACACCTTC. Translation gives CASSRDRGNYGYTF. The J gene is TRBJ1-2, the V gene TRBV7-2; TRBD1 aligns across 11 bases. CDR3 length: 14 amino acids. After removal of 5 bases from V and 2 bases from J, the junction contained 1 base not matched to a gene. From germline, CDR1 is SGHTA and CDR2 FQGNSA.

The chain couples TRBV7-8 to TRBJ2-2, with TRBD2 identical over 7 bases. In germline, CDR1 is SGHVS, CDR2 FQNEAQ. CDR3 size: 16 residues. V lost 6 bases and J lost 1; bases outside the gene matches: 8. CDR3 coding DNA: TGTGCCAGCAGTGGAGTGGGGGGGGGGAACACCGGGGAGCTGTTTTTT. Its translation is CASSGVGGGNTGELFF.

This clonotype was seen a few times. The V and J genes are TRBV2 and TRBJ1-2, with 7 bases aligning to TRBD1. In germline, CDR1 is SNHLY, CDR2 FYNNEI. V lost 5 bases and J lost 5; bases outside the gene matches: 8. The CDR3 totals 14 residues. The CDR3 DNA reads TGTGCCAGCAGTACCGCGGGGACAGAGTATGGCTACACCTTC. It yields the protein CASSTAGTEYGYTF.

This clonotype has a single count. V usage is TRBV15 and J usage is TRBJ2-2, with 7 bases identical to TRBD2. V shed 0 bases, J shed 3 bases, and the junction held 10 bases outside the gene matches. The CDR3 is made up of 18 amino acids. CDR1 is LNHNV, CDR2 YYDKDF, per germline (reference sequence). The CDR3 nucleotides are TGTGCCACCAGCAGAGATCTGCTAGCGGAAGGTTACACCGGGGAGCTGTTTTTT. It specifies CATSRDLLAEGYTGELFF.

This clonotype came up a few times. The J gene is TRBJ1-6, the V gene TRBV27; D perhaps matches TRBD1 (6 bases). Germline CDR1 reads MNHEY; CDR2 reads SMNVEV (reference sequence). Trimming took off 6 bases at V and 7 bases at J, with 16 bases between the two ends. The CDR3 has 15 residues. CDR3 region: CASRPIQGMNSPLHF. CDR3 bases: TGTGCCAGCAGGCCCATACAGGGAATGAATTCACCCCTCCACTTT.

In this sample, this clonotype turned up a few times. The chain is built from TRBV20-1 and TRBJ1-6; 7 nucleotides line up with TRBD1. Germline values: CDR1 DFQATT, CDR2 SNEGSKA (reference sequence). The CDR3 spans 22 residues. V shed 1 base and J 0 bases; nucleotides not matched to a gene: 21. CDR3 sequence (DNA): TGCAGTGCTAGAGTAAGGGGGCCTAATGAGATGACAGAAAGCTCCTATAATTCACCCCTCCACTTT. Its translation is CSARVRGPNEMTESSYNSPLHF.

This clonotype was observed a few times. The chain has TRBV7-9 and TRBJ2-7; 7 nucleotides match TRBD1. The CDR3 sequence is 13 residues long. J gave up 6 bases and V 3 bases, and 5 bases lay outside the gene matches. Germline V lookup: CDR1 SEHNR, CDR2 FQNEAQ (reference sequence). CDR3 sequence (DNA): TGTGCCAGCAGCTTTGACAGGGTCTTCGAGCAGTACGTC. Translation: CASSFDRVFEQYV.

A word on this clonotype: At one end the junction does not follow the germline gene, possibly because of a read error. This chain uses TRBV7-9 with TRBJ1-3; tentatively, D is TRBD1 (5 bases). Per the germline V gene, CDR1 is SEHNR and CDR2 is FQNEAQ (reference sequence). The CDR3 length is 16 residues. The CDR3 DNA reads TGTGCCAGCAGCTTAGAAGGACAAGGACTCCTAAACGCCATATATTTT. Protein sequence: CASSLEGQGLLNAIYF.

This clonotype appeared many times. The chain joins TRBV6-1 to TRBJ2-7, with D possibly being TRBD1 (5 bases). The CDR3 is made up of 15 amino acids. Germline-derived CDR1 and CDR2 are MNHNS and SASEGT. The ends were cut back, 5 bases at V and 3 bases at J, with 17 bases in the middle. CDR3 coding DNA: TGTGCCAGCAGTCTTAAGACAGTTCCCATCTACGAGCAGTACTTC. Its protein product is CASSLKTVPIYEQYF.

The chain joins TRBV20-1 to TRBJ2-7; D may be TRBD2 (6 bases). The ends were cut back, 0 bases at V and 3 bases at J, with 24 bases in the middle. CDR3 length: 18 residues. Germline CDR1 reads DFQATT; CDR2 reads SNEGSKA (reference sequence). The CDR3 bases are TGCAGTGCTAGAGATCACCCGATGGGCGGGCGGGGAGGCTACGAGCAGTACGTC. This codes for CSARDHPMGGRGGYEQYV.

This clonotype was seen more than once but under ten times. This rearrangement joins TRBV28 to TRBJ2-2; 7 bases align to TRBD2. The CDR3 covers 15 residues. Unmatched junction bases numbered 7, after V lost 3 bases and J lost 6 bases. From germline, CDR1 is MDHEN and CDR2 SYDVKM. CDR3: CASSFLAGVPGELFF. CDR3 nucleotide sequence: TGTGCCAGCAGTTTCTTGGCGGGGGTCCCCGGGGAGCTGTTTTTT.

This clonotype was counted between two and nine times. The CDR3 region is CASSQGLRQGVYNEQFF. In DNA, the CDR3 is TGCGCCAGCAGCCAAGGTTTGCGGCAGGGCGTCTACAATGAGCAGTTCTTC. This chain connects TRBV4-3 to TRBJ2-1; maybe TRBD1 (5 bases). The ends were cut back, 1 base at V and 3 bases at J, with 16 bases in the middle. The germline CDR1 and CDR2 sequences are LGHNA and YSLEER. The CDR3 has 17 amino acids.

Only a few counts were recorded for this clonotype. The J gene is TRBJ2-1, the V gene TRBV25-1; D call uncertain. V was clipped by 6 bases and J by 0 bases, with 18 bases between them. Germline CDR1 and CDR2: MGHDK and SYGVNS. The CDR3 consists of 17 residues. CDR3 DNA: TGTGCCAGCAGCGCCCTCTTTAGTGTTAGCTCCTACAATGAGCAGTTCTTC. It translates to CASSALFSVSSYNEQFF.

This clonotype was seen ten or more times. The chain is built from TRBV28 and TRBJ1-3; tentative D call: TRBD1 (5 bases). The length of the CDR3 is 12 residues. Germline-derived CDR1 and CDR2 are MDHEN and SYDVKM. Trimming removed 4 bases at V and 8 bases at J, with 9 bases between. CDR3 nucleotide sequence: TGTGCCAGCAGTTCCCCGACAGACACCATATATTTT. Its protein is CASSSPTDTIYF.

This clonotype was counted ten times or more. The chain employs TRBV7-9 and TRBJ1-6, with D maybe TRBD1 (6 bases). Trimming pared 6 bases from V and 6 bases from J, leaving 15 bases between. Germline CDR1 reads SEHNR; CDR2 reads FQNEAQ (reference sequence). The CDR3 length is 15 residues. DNA of the CDR3: TGTGCCAGCAGACTTGAAGGGGGGCCTAATTCACCCCTCCACTTT. Protein product: CASRLEGGPNSPLHF.

This clonotype was seen a few times. V is TRBV7-6 and J is TRBJ2-3; the D gene is possibly TRBD1 (6 bases). CDR3 length: 16 amino acids. Germline V CDR1 and CDR2: SGHVS, FNYEAQ. V was pared by 4 bases and J by 3 bases, with 17 bases between. The CDR3 is CASSYSLGRGTDTQYF. The CDR3 DNA sequence: TGTGCCAGCAGCTATAGCCTGGGCAGGGGTACAGATACGCAGTATTTT.

V usage is TRBV5-1 and J usage is TRBJ2-3; 10 nucleotides line up with TRBD2. This CDR3 has 16 residues. The V segment lost 5 bases and the J segment 0 bases; nucleotides outside the gene matches: 6. Germline V gives CDR1 SGHRS, CDR2 YFSETQ. CDR3 sequence (DNA): TGCGCCAGCAGTTTTGGACTAGCGGAAAGCACAGATACGCAGTATTTT. Translating it yields CASSFGLAESTDTQYF. Based on the CDR3 plus reference TRBV5-1 and TRBJ2-3, the full variable domain is KAGVTQTPRYLIKTRGQQVTLSCSPISGHRSVSWYQQTPGQGLQFLFEYFSETQRNKGNFPGRFSGRQFSNSRSEMNVSTLELGDSALYLCASSFGLAESTDTQYFGPGTRLTVL.

The gene calls are TRBV20-1 and TRBJ1-6, with 11 bases identical to TRBD1. The CDR3 covers 16 residues. The V gene's germline CDR1 is DFQATT and CDR2 SNEGSKA (reference sequence). The ends lost 6 bases at V and 9 bases at J; junction bases unmatched: 13. The DNA of the CDR3 is TGCAGTGCACCAGGGAGGGACAGGGGGAAATCTTCACCCCTCCACTTT. Residues: CSAPGRDRGKSSPLHF.